The present TCR beta chain was sequenced within a study of early T cells in non-severe SARS-CoV-2 infection (dated by TCRdb to 2020 to 2022). Turning to the overall study: Because TCR sequencing relied on bulk RNA taken from unsorted whole blood, pairing of alpha and beta chains was not possible. The paper as a whole reports these results and caveats: VDJdb matching was skewed toward anti-spike CD8 responses, so virus-specific expansions were likely underestimated and private and CD4 specificities were missed.

Set within a cohort of healthcare workers in London, UK, this nested case-control study involved weekly PCR testing of nasopharyngeal swabs along with blood sampling. Healthcare workers were recruited during the week of the UK lockdown, between 23 and 31 March 2020, and followed weekly for up to about 15 weeks. In this sample, this clonotype turned up many times. Its antigen is unknown. No per-base quality is available; no much larger clone lies one base away. Taken from cysteine to phenylalanine, the CDR3 has 14 residues. The retained sequence is limited to the CDR3, 42 bases, with the frame set at the first base. The germline V gene gives CDR1 as MGHRA and CDR2 as YSYEKL. At the junction V is shortened by 4 bases and J by 7 bases; bases outside the gene matches: 8. The library relied on 5' RACE. The listed sequencing device is NextSeq 500. Unique molecular identifiers were attached to individual cDNA molecules in the TCR library protocol so that sequencing error and PCR bias could be corrected. Sequencing covered both TCR alpha and beta chains, and within each sample the abundances of alpha and beta sequences were tightly co-correlated. In the source study's methods: Decombinator V4 was used to annotate TCR sequences for V gene, J gene and CDR3. Expanded TCRs were defined as changing significantly between any two time points under a Poisson model with p below 0.0001. Abundances of TCRs were expressed as counts per million after normalisation to the total number of TCRs sequenced in each sample. TRAV1-2 paired with TRAJ12, TRAJ20 or TRAJ33 defined MAIT TCRs, while TRAV10 paired with TRAJ18 defined iNKT TCRs. VDJdb, accessed on 1 November 2021, was searched for TCRs annotated for CMV, EBV and SARS-CoV-2, and TCRs annotated for more than one antigen were excluded. TCRdb took the public reads, trimmed them with fastp at Q25, ran MiXCR for clone calling and kept in-frame beta chains. Entries are consolidated by CDR3 protein sequence, retaining the most common genes and DNA. The V and J calls shown here were made by TCRdb, not taken from the authors' results. In this sample the table shows about 71,000 distinct CDR3 sequences, about 14% of which occur a single time. The ten largest clones capture roughly 4.3% of the sample.

The chain joins TRBV4-1 to TRBJ1-2, with TRBD1 matching 8 junction bases. This TCR came from an adult who was a healthcare worker with PCR-confirmed SARS-CoV-2 infection or an uninfected control (not recorded which). This sample comprised whole blood, obtained at baseline. The CDR3 amino acid sequence is: CASSPWTGWRGYTF. The DNA sequence reads TGCGCCAGCAGCCCATGGACAGGGTGGCGTGGCTACACCTTC.